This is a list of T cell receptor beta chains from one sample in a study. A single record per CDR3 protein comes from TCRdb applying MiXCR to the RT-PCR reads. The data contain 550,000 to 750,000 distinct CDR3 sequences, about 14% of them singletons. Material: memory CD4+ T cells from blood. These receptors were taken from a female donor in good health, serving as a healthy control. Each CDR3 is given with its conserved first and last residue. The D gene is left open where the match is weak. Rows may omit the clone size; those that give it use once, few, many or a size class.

cdr3_aa: CATSLQGDSYEQYF
cdr3_nt: TGTGCCACCAGCCTTCAGGGGGACTCCTACGAGCAGTACTTC
j_call: TRBJ2-7
d_call: TRBD1
v_call: TRBV15
clone_size: NA

cdr3_aa: CASSPGQQDTYGYTF
cdr3_nt: TGTGCCAGCAGCCCCGGACAGCAGGATACCTATGGCTACACCTTC
j_call: TRBJ1-2
d_call: NA
v_call: TRBV7-8
clone_size: few

cdr3_aa: CSVSLGQDEKLFF
cdr3_nt: TGCAGCGTTTCACTGGGGCAAGATGAAAAACTGTTTTTT
j_call: TRBJ1-4
d_call: NA
v_call: TRBV29-1
clone_size: few

cdr3_aa: CSARSRDAEAFF
cdr3_nt: TGCAGTGCTAGAAGCAGGGATGCTGAAGCTTTCTTT
j_call: TRBJ1-1
d_call: NA
v_call: TRBV20-1
clone_size: few

cdr3_aa: CASTRQGHIQYF
cdr3_nt: TGTGCCAGCACGAGACAGGGGCACATTCAGTACTTC
j_call: TRBJ2-4
d_call: TRBD1
v_call: TRBV5-6
clone_size: many

cdr3_aa: CASSQSQNRENTIYF
cdr3_nt: TGCGCCAGCAGCCAATCTCAAAACAGGGAAAACACCATATATTTT
j_call: TRBJ1-3
d_call: NA
v_call: TRBV4-3
clone_size: few

cdr3_aa: CASSLDGRTDTQYF
cdr3_nt: TGTGCCAGCAGCTTAGACGGCCGCACAGATACGCAGTATTTT
j_call: TRBJ2-3
d_call: NA
v_call: TRBV7-2
clone_size: few

cdr3_aa: CASTIDRGSQPQHF
cdr3_nt: TGTGCCAGCACCATAGACAGGGGGAGTCAGCCCCAGCATTTT
j_call: TRBJ1-5
d_call: TRBD1
v_call: TRBV12-3/TRBV12-4
clone_size: many

cdr3_aa: CASSPGAVTSGNTIYF
cdr3_nt: TGTGCCAGCAGCCCCGGGGCCGTAACCTCTGGAAACACCATATATTTT
j_call: TRBJ1-3
d_call: NA
v_call: TRBV6-5
clone_size: many

cdr3_aa: CASSYLASPVTEQFF
cdr3_nt: TGTGCCAGCAGTTACTTGGCTAGCCCAGTTACTGAGCAGTTCTTC
j_call: TRBJ2-1
d_call: NA
v_call: TRBV6-2/TRBV6-3
clone_size: few

cdr3_aa: CASRLSLATTYNEQFF
cdr3_nt: TGCGCCAGCAGACTCAGCCTAGCGACCACCTACAATGAGCAGTTCTTC
j_call: TRBJ2-1
d_call: NA
v_call: TRBV5-1
clone_size: NA

cdr3_aa: CASSKLWAGLNEKLFF
cdr3_nt: TGTGCCAGCAGCAAACTTTGGGCAGGGCTTAATGAAAAACTGTTTTTT
j_call: TRBJ1-4
d_call: NA
v_call: TRBV3-1
clone_size: many

cdr3_aa: CATSDSLAATYNEQFF
cdr3_nt: TGTGCCACCAGTGACTCCCTAGCGGCGACCTACAATGAGCAGTTCTTC
j_call: TRBJ2-1
d_call: TRBD2
v_call: TRBV24-1
clone_size: many

cdr3_aa: CASRRDSPEETQYF
cdr3_nt: TGTGCCAGCAGGCGGGACAGCCCAGAAGAGACCCAGTACTTC
j_call: TRBJ2-5
d_call: NA
v_call: TRBV5-4
clone_size: NA

cdr3_aa: CSAPVLGGPTGELFF
cdr3_nt: TGCAGTGCCCCGGTTCTGGGGGGGCCAACCGGGGAGCTGTTTTTT
j_call: TRBJ2-2
d_call: NA
v_call: TRBV20-1
clone_size: few

cdr3_aa: CASSLAARQLAGGTEQFF
cdr3_nt: TGTGCCAGCAGCTTGGCCGCCCGCCAACTAGCGGGAGGAACCGAGCAGTTCTTC
j_call: TRBJ2-1
d_call: TRBD2
v_call: TRBV7-2
clone_size: NA

cdr3_aa: CASSPGLTGGELFF
cdr3_nt: TGTGCCAGCAGCCCGGGACTCACGGGCGGGGAGCTGTTTTTT
j_call: TRBJ2-2
d_call: NA
v_call: TRBV5-6
clone_size: few

cdr3_aa: CASSVDLEMHEAFF
cdr3_nt: TGTGCCAGCAGCGTAGATTTGGAGATGCATGAAGCTTTCTTT
j_call: TRBJ1-1
d_call: NA
v_call: TRBV9
clone_size: few

cdr3_aa: CSASRPGDYGYTF
cdr3_nt: TGCAGTGCTAGCCGTCCAGGGGACTATGGCTACACCTTC
j_call: TRBJ1-2
d_call: NA
v_call: TRBV20-1
clone_size: few

cdr3_aa: CASSDRAVGAFF
cdr3_nt: TGTGCCAGCAGTGACAGGGCGGTAGGAGCTTTCTTT
j_call: TRBJ1-1
d_call: NA
v_call: TRBV2
clone_size: few

cdr3_aa: CASSSGANLQETQYF
cdr3_nt: TGTGCCAGCAGTTCGGGAGCAAACCTGCAAGAGACCCAGTACTTC
j_call: TRBJ2-5
d_call: NA
v_call: TRBV6-6
clone_size: NA

cdr3_aa: CASSQVSGSNQPQHF
cdr3_nt: TGCGCCAGCAGCCAAGTTTCAGGCAGCAATCAGCCCCAGCATTTT
j_call: TRBJ1-5
d_call: NA
v_call: TRBV4-3
clone_size: few

cdr3_aa: CASSTRTETQYF
cdr3_nt: TGTGCCAGCAGCACGCGAACCGAGACCCAGTACTTC
j_call: TRBJ2-5
d_call: NA
v_call: TRBV7-2
clone_size: few

cdr3_aa: CSAREGGGTDTQYF
cdr3_nt: TGCAGTGCCAGAGAGGGGGGTGGCACAGATACGCAGTATTTT
j_call: TRBJ2-3
d_call: NA
v_call: TRBV20-1
clone_size: NA

cdr3_aa: CASSTGGGSHNEQFF
cdr3_nt: TGCGCCAGCAGCACCGGGGGCGGGTCCCACAATGAGCAGTTCTTC
j_call: TRBJ2-1
d_call: NA
v_call: TRBV5-1
clone_size: few

cdr3_aa: CASSLASSSYEQYF
cdr3_nt: TGTGCCAGCAGCTTAGCCAGCTCTTCCTACGAGCAGTACTTC
j_call: TRBJ2-7
d_call: NA
v_call: TRBV7-2
clone_size: many

cdr3_aa: CASSVQWAGEQFF
cdr3_nt: TGTGCCAGCAGCGTCCAATGGGCTGGGGAGCAGTTCTTC
j_call: TRBJ2-1
d_call: NA
v_call: TRBV7-6
clone_size: many

cdr3_aa: CASSILAVTNTGELFF
cdr3_nt: TGTGCCAGCAGTATACTAGCGGTCACGAACACCGGGGAGCTGTTTTTT
j_call: TRBJ2-2
d_call: TRBD2
v_call: TRBV2
clone_size: few

cdr3_aa: CAISVGLAGAYNEQFF
cdr3_nt: TGTGCCATCAGTGTGGGACTAGCGGGGGCCTACAATGAGCAGTTCTTC
j_call: TRBJ2-1
d_call: TRBD2
v_call: TRBV10-3
clone_size: NA

cdr3_aa: CASSQVRGLSGYTF
cdr3_nt: TGCGCCAGCAGCCAAGTAAGAGGGCTTAGTGGCTACACCTTC
j_call: TRBJ1-2
d_call: NA
v_call: TRBV4-3
clone_size: many

cdr3_aa: CASSLSGLAGGWEQYF
cdr3_nt: TGTGCCAGCAGTTTATCCGGACTAGCGGGAGGGTGGGAGCAGTACTTC
j_call: TRBJ2-7
d_call: TRBD2
v_call: TRBV27
clone_size: few

cdr3_aa: CAIGPGTGEQFF
cdr3_nt: TGTGCCATCGGTCCCGGGACTGGTGAGCAGTTCTTC
j_call: TRBJ2-1
d_call: NA
v_call: TRBV19
clone_size: NA

cdr3_aa: CAWSAGPGNTIYF
cdr3_nt: TGTGCCTGGAGCGCGGGTCCTGGAAACACCATATATTTT
j_call: TRBJ1-3
d_call: NA
v_call: TRBV30
clone_size: few

cdr3_aa: CASSTRSGSWGETQYF
cdr3_nt: TGTGCCAGCAGCACCAGAAGCGGGAGTTGGGGAGAGACCCAGTACTTC
j_call: TRBJ2-5
d_call: TRBD2
v_call: TRBV5-4
clone_size: NA

cdr3_aa: CSAAMTGVGTEAFF
cdr3_nt: TGCAGTGCCGCTATGACAGGGGTAGGGACTGAAGCTTTCTTT
j_call: TRBJ1-1
d_call: TRBD1
v_call: TRBV20-1
clone_size: NA

cdr3_aa: CASSLDPEGEAFF
cdr3_nt: TGTGCCAGCAGCTTAGATCCGGAGGGTGAAGCTTTCTTT
j_call: TRBJ1-1
d_call: NA
v_call: TRBV7-3
clone_size: few

cdr3_aa: CASSLREGTGYTF
cdr3_nt: TGTGCCAGCAGTTTGAGAGAGGGCACTGGCTACACCTTC
j_call: TRBJ1-2
d_call: NA
v_call: TRBV27
clone_size: medium-sized

cdr3_aa: CASDLGLFF
cdr3_nt: TGTGCCAGCGATCTAGGCCTGTTCTTC
j_call: TRBJ2-1
d_call: NA
v_call: TRBV5-5
clone_size: many

cdr3_aa: CASSEYLPGYNEQFF
cdr3_nt: TGTGCCAGCAGTGAATACCTTCCTGGCTACAATGAGCAGTTCTTC
j_call: TRBJ2-1
d_call: NA
v_call: TRBV2
clone_size: NA

cdr3_aa: CASSFPGGAPNTGELFF
cdr3_nt: TGTGCCAGCAGCTTTCCAGGGGGCGCCCCGAACACCGGGGAGCTGTTTTTT
j_call: TRBJ2-2
d_call: TRBD1
v_call: TRBV7-9
clone_size: few

cdr3_aa: CASSRDGGNYGYTF
cdr3_nt: TGTGCCAGCAGCCGGGACGGAGGAAACTATGGCTACACCTTC
j_call: TRBJ1-2
d_call: NA
v_call: TRBV7-2
clone_size: NA

cdr3_aa: CASSLDASHPQYF
cdr3_nt: TGTGCCAGCAGCTTAGACGCTTCGCATCCCCAGTACTTC
j_call: TRBJ2-5
d_call: NA
v_call: TRBV7-7
clone_size: few

cdr3_aa: CASSQLQRADTQYF
cdr3_nt: TGCGCCAGCAGCCAATTGCAGCGTGCAGATACGCAGTATTTT
j_call: TRBJ2-3
d_call: NA
v_call: TRBV4-1
clone_size: NA

cdr3_aa: CATSDFQPEQFF
cdr3_nt: TGTGCCACCAGTGATTTCCAACCCGAGCAGTTCTTC
j_call: TRBJ2-1
d_call: NA
v_call: TRBV24-1
clone_size: NA

cdr3_aa: CASSLGTHNEQFF
cdr3_nt: TGCGCCAGCAGCTTAGGGACCCACAATGAGCAGTTCTTC
j_call: TRBJ2-1
d_call: NA
v_call: TRBV5-1
clone_size: many